The rows below give T cell receptor beta chains drawn from one sample of a study of lymphopenia after photon versus proton radiotherapy. The data were produced by immunoSEQ multiplex PCR, yet TCRdb's version contains in-frame clones alone and is incomplete. The sample records roughly 20,000 clones, just over 90% being singletons. The sample in question was peripheral blood, obtained from a patient treated with photon-based radiotherapy. The receptors were sampled from a man in his 60s with pancreatic cancer. The CDR3 runs from the conserved cysteine through the conserved F or W. A D gene is named only where the DNA matches it firmly.

v_call	j_call	d_call	cdr3_nt	cdr3_aa
TRBV7-9	TRBJ2-7	-	TGTGCCAGCAGCTTACCGGGAAATAGTGGCTCCTACGAGCAGTACTTC	CASSLPGNSGSYEQYF
TRBV7-2	TRBJ2-3	TRBD2	TGTGCCAGCGGGTCTAGCGGGGGGCCCCTTAGCACAGATACGCAGTATTTT	CASGSSGGPLSTDTQYF
TRBV5-1	TRBJ1-6	-	TGCGCCAGCAGCCAGGACAGATCGAATTCACCCCTCCACTTT	CASSQDRSNSPLHF
TRBV27	TRBJ1-6	-	TGTGCCAGCAGAATGGACAGTCTTAATTCACCCCTCCACTTT	CASRMDSLNSPLHF
TRBV6-1	TRBJ1-1	-	TGTGCCAGCAGTGAACGGAACACTGAAGCTTTCTTT	CASSERNTEAFF
TRBV6-6	TRBJ1-1	-	TGTGCCAGCAGTTACTCGACCGGAGGAATGGGGACTGAAGCTTTCTTT	CASSYSTGGMGTEAFF
TRBV4-1	TRBJ1-1	-	TGCGCCAGCAGCCTACGGGGGGACTTGAACACTGAAGCTTTCTTT	CASSLRGDLNTEAFF
TRBV2	TRBJ2-7	-	TGTGCCAGCATCCGGGGGCGGAGGCCGGACGAGCAGTACTTC	CASIRGRRPDEQYF
TRBV5-1	TRBJ2-1	-	TGCGCCAGCAGCTCTCAGCGGGCAGACGACAATGAGCAGTTCTTC	CASSSQRADDNEQFF
TRBV19	TRBJ2-2	TRBD1	TGTGCCAGTTCGACTCGACAGGGTCGGGGAAAGTACACCGGGGAGCTGTTTTTT	CASSTRQGRGKYTGELFF
TRBV6-1	TRBJ2-1	TRBD2	TGTGCCAGCAGAAAATCGGGGGGGCAGAACAATGAGCAGTTCTTC	CASRKSGGQNNEQFF